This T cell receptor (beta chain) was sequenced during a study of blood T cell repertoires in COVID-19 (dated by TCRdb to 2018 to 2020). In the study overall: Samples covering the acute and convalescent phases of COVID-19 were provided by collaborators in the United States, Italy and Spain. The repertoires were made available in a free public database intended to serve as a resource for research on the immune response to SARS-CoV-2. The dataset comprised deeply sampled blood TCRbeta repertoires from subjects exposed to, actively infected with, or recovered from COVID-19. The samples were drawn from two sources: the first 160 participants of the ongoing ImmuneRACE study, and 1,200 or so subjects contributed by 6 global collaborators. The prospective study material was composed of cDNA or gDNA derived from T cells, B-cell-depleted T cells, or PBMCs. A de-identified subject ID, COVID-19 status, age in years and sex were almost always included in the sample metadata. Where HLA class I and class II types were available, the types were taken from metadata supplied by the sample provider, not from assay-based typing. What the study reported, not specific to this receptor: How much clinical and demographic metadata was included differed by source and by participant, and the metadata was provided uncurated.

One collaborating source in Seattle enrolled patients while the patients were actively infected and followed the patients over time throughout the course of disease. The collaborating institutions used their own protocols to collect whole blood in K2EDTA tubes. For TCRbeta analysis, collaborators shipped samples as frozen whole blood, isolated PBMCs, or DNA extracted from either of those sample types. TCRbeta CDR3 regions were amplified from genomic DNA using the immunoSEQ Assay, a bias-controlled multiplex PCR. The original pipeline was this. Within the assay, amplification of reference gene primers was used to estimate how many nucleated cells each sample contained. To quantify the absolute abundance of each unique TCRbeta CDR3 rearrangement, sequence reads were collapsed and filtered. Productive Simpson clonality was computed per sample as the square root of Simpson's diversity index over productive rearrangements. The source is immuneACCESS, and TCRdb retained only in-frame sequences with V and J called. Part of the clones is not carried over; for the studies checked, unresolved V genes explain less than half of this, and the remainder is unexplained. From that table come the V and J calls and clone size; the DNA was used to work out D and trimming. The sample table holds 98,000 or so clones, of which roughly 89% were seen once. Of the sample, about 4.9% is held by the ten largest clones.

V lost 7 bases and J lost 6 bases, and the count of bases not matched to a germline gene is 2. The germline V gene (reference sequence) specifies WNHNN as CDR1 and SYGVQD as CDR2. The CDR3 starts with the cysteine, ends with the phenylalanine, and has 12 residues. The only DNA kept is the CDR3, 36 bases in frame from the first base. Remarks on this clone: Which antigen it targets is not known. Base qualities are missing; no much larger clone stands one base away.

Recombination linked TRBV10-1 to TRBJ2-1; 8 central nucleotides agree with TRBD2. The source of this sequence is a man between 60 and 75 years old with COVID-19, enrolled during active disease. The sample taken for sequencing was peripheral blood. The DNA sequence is TGCGCCAGCATGGCGGGAGGCAATGAGCAGTTCTTC. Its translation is CASMAGGNEQFF.